Listed here are 6 T cell receptor beta chains from one sample, sequenced in a study of blood T cell repertoires in COVID-19. Clones were read by immunoSEQ multiplex PCR, and TCRdb kept only the in-frame ones, dropping some. The data hold some 170,000 clones, with 80% observed a single time. What was sequenced was PBMCs or T cells enriched from blood (not recorded which). These receptors originate from a middle-aged man who had recovered from COVID-19.

This chain connects TRBV6-5 to TRBJ2-7; unclear D gene. The CDR3 runs 13 residues. V was cut by 2 bases and J by 5 bases, with 10 bases left in between. Germline V gives CDR1 MNHEY, CDR2 SVGAGI. The CDR3 protein is CASSYLPPDEQYF. The CDR3 DNA reads as TGTGCCAGCAGTTACCTTCCCCCGGACGAGCAGTACTTC.

This clone was seen more than once but under ten times. The genes are TRBV4-1 and TRBJ2-3; D gene unclear. The V end lost 5 bases, the J end lost 4 bases, and 10 bases lay between the germline ends. CDR1 is MGHRA, CDR2 YSYEKL, per germline. This CDR3 region has 13 residues. CDR3 nucleotides: TGCGCCAGCAGCTTCCGGGTTTCAGATACGCAGTATTTT. It translates to CASSFRVSDTQYF.

The V gene is TRBV18, the J gene TRBJ2-3, with a tentative D call TRBD1 (6 bases). Germline-derived CDR1 and CDR2 are KGHSH and LQKENI. The V end lost 2 bases, the J end lost 4 bases, and 16 bases lay between the germline ends. This CDR3 has 16 residues. CDR3 nucleotide sequence: TGTGCCAGCTCACCATGGCAGGGGTTTTTTTCAGATACGCAGTATTTT. Residues: CASSPWQGFFSDTQYF.

The rearrangement joins TRBV9 to TRBJ1-1; 7 bases agree with TRBD1. This CDR3 has 13 residues. J lost 7 bases, V lost 4 bases, and 7 bases had no gene match. Germline assignment: CDR1 SGDLS and CDR2 YYNGEE. The DNA for the CDR3 is TGTGCCAGCAGCCCACCAACAGGGGATGAAGCTTTCTTT. It translates to CASSPPTGDEAFF.

This sequence joins TRBV6-5 and TRBJ2-5, with 14 bases fitting TRBD2. Germline loops: CDR1 MNHEY, CDR2 SVGAGI. This CDR3 is 15 amino acids long. The V segment lost 6 bases and the J segment 2 bases; nucleotides outside the gene matches: 2. CDR3 coding DNA: TGTGCCAGCAGCTGGACTAGCGGGGGGCAAGAGACCCAGTACTTC. This encodes CASSWTSGGQETQYF.

This chain links TRBV5-4 with TRBJ1-2; 7 bases agree with TRBD1. This CDR3 is built from 14 residues. Per the germline V gene, CDR1 is SGHNT and CDR2 is YYREEE (reference sequence). J lost 1 base, V lost 4 bases, and 4 bases had no gene match. The CDR3 spells CASSGGTDNYGYTF. Written as DNA, the CDR3 is TGTGCCAGCAGCGGGGGGACAGATAACTATGGCTACACCTTC.